Presented here are 24 T cell receptor beta chains from one specimen sequenced in a study of tumor-infiltrating lymphocytes in primary liver carcinoma (dated by TCRdb to 2016 to 2017). RNA from unsorted whole blood was extracted with TRIzol reagent, and germline DNA was obtained with the DNeasy Blood & Tissue kit. Sequencer: Illumina HiSeq 2500. A constant-region primer and ProtoScript II reverse transcriptase were used to reverse-transcribe TCRbeta-specific cDNA from 500 ng total RNA. Construction of the TCRbeta libraries relied on three nested rounds of multiplex PCR, following a slightly modified ARM-PCR procedure. Each of the first two PCR rounds ran for about 10 cycles and used multiplex TRBV1-TRBV30 forward primers together with a Cbeta reverse primer. Clones were called with MiXCR by TCRdb after fastp trimmed the public reads at Q25, and only in-frame beta chains were retained. Rows are combined by CDR3 protein, so each entry shows the most common genes and DNA. The sample contains a few hundred thousand distinct CDR3 sequences, almost 60% of them found a single time. The top ten clonotypes cover about 18% of the sample.

The sequenced material came from peripheral blood. These TCRs come from a woman in her 30s with primary liver carcinoma and hepatitis B virus infection.

Of note for this clonotype: At one of its ends the junction is not consistent with the germline gene, which may arise from a read error. This chain joins TRBV11-2 and TRBJ2-5; weak D call: TRBD2 (6 bases). Germline V gives CDR1 SGHAT, CDR2 FQNNGV. The CDR3 is made up of 15 amino acids. The CDR3 nucleotides are TGTGCCAGCAGCTTAGTAGCGGAACCCTACAATGGGCAGTCCTTC. Translating it yields CASSLVAEPYNGQSF.

The J gene is TRBJ2-1, the V gene TRBV6-5, with 10 bases that match TRBD2. V gave up 4 bases and J gave up 9 bases; unmatched junction bases: 15. Germline-derived CDR1 and CDR2 are MNHEY and SVGAGI. The CDR3 has 17 amino acids. CDR3 sequence: CASSSSLAGSMGSEQFF. In nucleotides, the CDR3 is TGTGCCAGCAGTTCCTCACTAGCGGGATCTATGGGAAGTGAGCAGTTCTTC.

A remark on this clonotype: The germline gene is not matched at one end of the junction; a read error may be the cause. The chain has TRBV11-3 and TRBJ2-3; D ambiguous. This CDR3 comprises 12 residues. Germline V gene sequence: CDR1 SGHNT, CDR2 YENEEA. DNA of the CDR3: TGTCCCAGCAGCTTATGCACAGATACGCAGTATTTT. Its translation is CPSSLCTDTQYF.

This clonotype came up many times. The CDR3 loop is CASSLGSGGASYEQYF. The CDR3 DNA reads TGTGCCAGCAGCTTGGGCTCAGGGGGTGCCTCCTACGAGCAGTACTTC. The V and J genes are TRBV11-2 and TRBJ2-7, with 7 bases that match TRBD1. Germline V CDR1 and CDR2: SGHAT, FQNNGV. The CDR3 has 16 amino acids. V was pared by 3 bases and J by 0 bases, with 8 bases of the junction left unmatched.

The rearrangement joins TRBV29-1 to TRBJ1-2; no firm D call. Germline V gives CDR1 SQVTM, CDR2 ANQGSEA. Trimming took 6 bases from V and 10 from J, leaving 18 bases between them. This CDR3 is 12 amino acids long. CDR3 in amino acids: CSVPWRTYFYTF. CDR3 coding DNA: TGCAGCGTCCCCTGGAGGACCTATTTCTACACCTTC.

A remark on this clonotype: A read error is likely, as this CDR3 ends without the conserved phenylalanine or tryptophan. The CDR3 protein is CASSWAGTGGYDEQFY. DNA for the CDR3: TGTGCCAGCAGCTGGGCCGGGACAGGGGGATACGATGAGCAGTTCTAC. V usage is TRBV11-2 and J usage is TRBJ2-1, with TRBD1 matching over 11 bases. This CDR3 region has 16 residues. Germline loops: CDR1 SGHAT, CDR2 FQNNGV. V dropped 4 bases and J dropped 8; count of bases not matched to a gene: 10.

In its sample, this clonotype was seen many times. This chain joins TRBV12-3 or TRBV12-4 and TRBJ2-5; D unresolved. V was shortened by 5 bases and J by 2 bases, with 15 bases between the two germline ends. This CDR3 is built from 15 residues. CDR3 DNA: TGTGCCAGCAGTCCCTCGGTTGTCAGTCAAGAGACCCAGTACTTC. This gives the protein CASSPSVVSQETQYF.

The rearrangement joins TRBV5-4 to TRBJ2-5; tentative D call: TRBD1 (5 bases). Trimming cost V 3 bases and J 4 bases, with 16 bases left between them. Per the germline V gene, CDR1 is SGHNT and CDR2 is YYREEE (reference sequence). This CDR3 has 15 residues. CDR3 residues: CASSYGANLGETQYF. In nucleotides, the CDR3 is TGTGCCAGCAGCTATGGGGCGAATTTGGGAGAGACCCAGTACTTC.

Worth noting for this clonotype: A much larger clone sits a single nucleotide away, making a read error possible. This chain links TRBV12-3 or TRBV12-4 with TRBJ2-1, with unresolved D. The V and J ends lost 10 bases and 9 bases respectively, with 16 bases between them. This CDR3 has 12 residues. The CDR3, as DNA: TGTGCCAACAGAGGTGAGAGCTCTGAGCAGTTCTTC. Translation: CANRGESSEQFF.

Details on this clonotype: The CDR3 ends on some other residue instead of the conserved phenylalanine or tryptophan, so this is likely a read error. The CDR3 sequence is CASVTLASYEQYL. The CDR3 nucleotides are TGTGCCAGTGTGACACTAGCGAGCTACGAGCAGTACTTA. This chain uses TRBV11-2 with TRBJ2-7, with 7 bases aligning to TRBD2. J lost 3 bases, V lost 9 bases, and 8 bases had no gene match. The CDR3 extends over 13 amino acids. Germline CDR1 SGHAT, CDR2 FQNNGV.

As for this clonotype: This may arise from a read error, as a much more abundant clone is one base away. The DNA for the CDR3 is TGTGCTAGTGGTTTGAGTCAGGGGATAACCTACGAGCAGTACTTC. This gives the protein CASGLSQGITYEQYF. This sequence joins TRBV12-5 and TRBJ2-7; a possible D gene is TRBD1 (6 bases). CDR1 LGHNT and CDR2 FRNRAP come from the germline V gene. Trimming took off 2 bases at V and 2 bases at J, with 13 bases between the two ends. CDR3 length: 15 residues.

About this clonotype itself: One end of the junction fails to match germline, which may point to a read error. The chain uses TRBV13 and TRBJ2-7, with 7 bases lining up with TRBD2. This CDR3 has 17 residues. Germline lookup yields CDR1 PRHDT and CDR2 FYEKMQ (reference sequence). DNA of the CDR3: TGTGCCAGCAGCTTAGGCCAAGTCGGGAGGAGCTCCTGCGAGCAGTACTTC. Translated: CASSLGQVGRSSCEQYF.

This clonotype was picked up a small number of times. This may arise from a read error, as a much more abundant clone is one base away. The chain recombines TRBV29-1 with TRBJ2-3; tentative D call: TRBD2 (6 bases). The CDR3 has 14 amino acids. Trimming took off 6 bases at V and 2 bases at J, with 15 bases between the two ends. The V gene's germline CDR1 is SQVTM and CDR2 ANQGSEA. This CDR3 is CSVDQGLNTDTQYF. CDR3 DNA: TGCAGCGTAGACCAGGGACTTAACACAGATACGCAGTATTTT.

This clonotype was observed a handful of times. The rearrangement uses TRBV12-3 or TRBV12-4 and TRBJ1-3; tentatively, D is TRBD1 (6 bases). This CDR3 contains 15 residues. Trimming stripped 8 bases from V and 3 bases from J, with 17 bases between. CDR3 DNA: TGTGCCAGCGAAACTACCGGGACAAGTGGAAACACCATATATTTT. It is translated as CASETTGTSGNTIYF.

As for this clonotype: The junction departs from the called germline gene at one end, perhaps through a read error. The chain has TRBV4-3 and TRBJ2-2; D gene uncertain. Germline V gene lookup returns CDR1 LGHNA and CDR2 YSLEER. The CDR3 runs to 12 residues. The CDR3 here is CARSLPTGELFF. Written as DNA, the CDR3 is TGCGCCAGAAGCCTCCCGACCGGGGAGCTGTTTTTT.

The chain carries TRBV6-2 or TRBV6-3 and TRBJ2-7, with 10 nucleotides matching TRBD1. The germline gives CDR1 MNHEY, CDR2 SVGEGT. The junction had 7 bases not matched to a gene; V was cut back by 2 bases and J by 3 bases. This CDR3 is built from 16 residues. The CDR3 DNA reads as TGTGCCAGCAGTTACCACCGGGACAGGGGTGTCTACGAGCAGTACTTC. It translates to CASSYHRDRGVYEQYF.

Points on this clonotype: Because the CDR3 is missing its conserved closing phenylalanine or tryptophan, this is likely a read error. The V gene is TRBV11-2, the J gene TRBJ2-5, with 8 bases matching TRBD1. Per the germline V gene, CDR1 is SGHAT and CDR2 is FQNNGV. The CDR3 spans 15 residues. CDR3 loop: CPSRLDRGSGETQYL. Written as DNA, the CDR3 is TGTCCCAGCAGACTCGACAGGGGTTCAGGCGAGACCCAGTACCTC.

The chain combines TRBV5-4 with TRBJ2-3; D may be TRBD2 (5 bases). CDR1 and CDR2 (germline): SGHNT, YYREEE (reference sequence). This CDR3 has 15 residues. Trimming left V 0 bases short and J 3 bases short, with 11 bases between. The CDR3 region is CASSLEGGGTDTQYF. CDR3 in DNA: TGTGCCAGCAGCTTGGAAGGTGGAGGAACAGATACGCAGTATTTT.

This CDR3 is CASSLWASGRSETQYF. The CDR3 DNA is TGTGCCAGCAGCTTGTGGGCTAGCGGGAGGTCGGAGACCCAGTACTTC. This chain uses TRBV13 with TRBJ2-5; 11 bases are a match to TRBD2. J lost 5 bases, V lost 3 bases, and 8 bases had no gene match. The CDR3 is 16 amino acids. From germline, CDR1 is PRHDT and CDR2 FYEKMQ (reference sequence).

Concerning this clonotype itself: Sequence at one end of the junction differs from germline and may be a read error. The chain is built from TRBV4-1 and TRBJ2-2; 7 nucleotides align to TRBD1. Germline V gives CDR1 MGHRA, CDR2 YSYEKL. CDR3 length: 18 amino acids. Written as DNA, the CDR3 is TGCCCCAGCAGCCCTACGAGGACAGGCGCCGCGAACACCGGGGAGCTGTTTTTT. Its translation: CPSSPTRTGAANTGELFF.

With regard to this clonotype: The junction departs from germline at one end; a sequencing error may be responsible. The V and J genes are TRBV29-1 and TRBJ2-7, with D possibly being TRBD1 (7 bases). Per germline, CDR1 SQVTM and CDR2 ANQGSEA. The CDR3 has 10 amino acids. The CDR3 loop reads CSLEQGGQYF. The CDR3 DNA reads as TGCAGCCTTGAGCAGGGGGGGCAGTACTTC.

The chain couples TRBV29-1 to TRBJ2-1, with 8 bases that match TRBD1. The CDR3 is 13 residues long. CDR1 is SQVTM, CDR2 ANQGSEA, per germline. The V segment lost 7 bases and the J segment 2 bases; nucleotides outside the gene matches: 4. CDR3 nucleotide sequence: TGCAGCGCCCAGACAGGGGCCTACAATGAGCAGTTCTTC. It specifies CSAQTGAYNEQFF.

There are a few counts of this clonotype. The chain employs TRBV10-2 and TRBJ2-1, with D possibly TRBD1 on 5 matching bases. Germline V gives CDR1 WSHSY, CDR2 SAAADI. This CDR3 contains 12 residues. Trimming cost V 6 bases and J 7 bases, with 10 bases left between them. This CDR3 is CASSGQDNEQFF. The CDR3 DNA is TGCGCCAGCAGCGGACAAGATAATGAGCAGTTCTTC.

Of note for this clonotype: This may stem from a read error, because a much larger clone lies one nucleotide away. This chain joins TRBV29-1 and TRBJ2-7; D unresolved. The germline V gene encodes CDR1 SQVTM and CDR2 ANQGSEA. The CDR3 contains 16 residues. The CDR3 DNA sequence: TGCAGCGTTGAAGTCCTGGGTCGGGCTTACTCCCACGAGCAGTACTTC. It is translated as CSVEVLGRAYSHEQYF.